This TCR beta chain came from a study of shared clonotypes between healthy human individuals. This clone has only a few counts. This table comes from immunoSEQ multiplex PCR, and its TCRdb copy is limited to in-frame clones, with some not included. The data show about 2 million clones, about 95% seen once. CDR1 is MGHRA and CDR2 is YSYEKL in the germline V gene. The V and J ends lost 4 bases and 0 bases respectively, with 13 bases between them. CDR3 length equals 16 residues. Positively selected for CCR7, the CD45RO-negative cells used as naive CD8 cells excluded terminally differentiated effector memory CD45RA+ cells. Nashville, Tennessee was home to all donors, who were Caucasian adults.

The sequence was collected from a man between 18 and 29 years old in good health. The specimen sequenced was naive CD8+ T cells sorted from blood. This chain uses TRBV4-1 with TRBJ1-3; TRBD1 is a possible D gene (6 bases). DNA for the CDR3: TGCGCCAGCAGCCTCCTGACAGGAGTCTCTGGAAACACCATATATTTT. Its protein is CASSLLTGVSGNTIYF.